This is a list of T cell receptor beta chains from one sample in a study of blood T cell repertoires in COVID-19. Using immunoSEQ multiplex PCR, the repertoire was profiled, and TCRdb retains in-frame clones only, with some absent. The sample holds some 200,000 clones; 84% are singletons and the top ten take roughly 5.3%. The sequenced material came from peripheral blood. All receptors come from a woman aged 60-75 years who had recovered from COVID-19. Each CDR3 is given with its conserved first and last residue. The order of the fields is J gene, clone size, D gene, V gene, CDR3 protein, CDR3 DNA. The D gene is left open where the match is weak. The size field is filled for only some rows; it gives once, few, many or a size class.

TRBJ2-1	.	.	TRBV6-5	CASTLGGDNEQFF	TGTGCCAGCACCCTAGGCGGTGACAATGAGCAGTTCTTC
TRBJ1-2	.	TRBD1	TRBV6-5	CASSYQGDYGYTF	TGTGCCAGCAGTTACCAGGGGGACTATGGCTACACCTTC
TRBJ2-7	.	TRBD1	TRBV10-3	CAISESGTGMVYEQYF	TGTGCCATCAGTGAGTCAGGGACAGGGATGGTCTACGAGCAGTACTTC
TRBJ1-2	.	TRBD1	TRBV20-1	CSASGYIPGQVFSYGYTF	TGCAGTGCTAGTGGTTACATACCGGGACAGGTATTTAGCTATGGCTACACCTTC
TRBJ1-2	.	.	TRBV5-4	CASSQIRSPHGYTF	TGTGCCAGCAGCCAAATACGGTCACCCCACGGCTACACCTTC
TRBJ2-5	.	.	TRBV7-3	CASSSNQETQYF	TGTGCCAGCAGCTCTAACCAAGAGACCCAGTACTTC
TRBJ2-7	.	TRBD2	TRBV2	CASRAGLAGGNEQYF	TGTGCCAGCAGGGCCGGACTAGCGGGGGGTAACGAGCAGTACTTC
TRBJ1-2	once	TRBD1	TRBV12-3/TRBV12-4	CASSLGQGGYTF	TGTGCCAGCAGCCTCGGACAGGGCGGCTACACCTTC
TRBJ1-2	.	TRBD1	TRBV19	CASSIAGQNYGYTF	TGTGCCAGTAGTATCGCGGGACAGAACTATGGCTACACCTTC
TRBJ1-2	.	TRBD1	TRBV7-8	CASSLGQGMNYGYTF	TGTGCCAGCAGCTTAGGACAGGGAATGAACTATGGCTACACCTTC
TRBJ1-2	.	.	TRBV23-1	CASSLAGDYGYTF	TGCGCCAGCAGTCTTGCGGGGGACTATGGCTACACCTTC
TRBJ2-5	.	.	TRBV2	CASSGGRLRGETQYF	TGTGCCAGCAGTGGGGGTAGGCTTCGGGGAGAGACCCAGTACTTC
TRBJ2-1	.	.	TRBV4-2	CASSQPGASEQFF	TGTGCCAGCAGCCAGCCAGGGGCCAGTGAGCAGTTCTTC
TRBJ1-4	.	.	TRBV3-1/TRBV3-2	CASSPWAGDNEKLFF	TGTGCCAGCAGTCCCTGGGCAGGGGATAATGAAAAACTGTTTTTT
TRBJ1-5	.	.	TRBV19	CASGQINQPQHF	TGTGCCAGTGGACAGATCAATCAGCCCCAGCATTTT
TRBJ1-1	few	TRBD1	TRBV10-3	CAISDRTGGNTEAFF	TGTGCCATCAGTGATCGGACAGGGGGCAACACTGAAGCTTTCTTT
TRBJ2-1	once	TRBD2	TRBV5-1	CASSLRLAGLNEQFF	TGCGCCAGCAGCCTAAGACTAGCGGGGCTGAATGAGCAGTTCTTC
TRBJ2-2	.	.	TRBV18	CASSPPSRADTGELFF	TGTGCCAGCTCACCACCGAGCAGGGCTGACACCGGGGAGCTGTTTTTT
TRBJ1-3	.	.	TRBV9	CASSVGLQGQGYF	TGTGCCAGCAGCGTAGGACTTCAGGGGCAGGGATATTTT
TRBJ2-7	.	TRBD2	TRBV14	CASSRGDGRMHEQYF	TGTGCCAGCAGCCGGGGGGACGGGAGGATGCACGAGCAGTACTTC
TRBJ1-1	.	.	TRBV27	CASSLFVGEEAFF	TGTGCCAGCAGTTTATTCGTTGGGGAGGAAGCTTTCTTT
TRBJ1-1	.	.	TRBV6-5	CASSYSQGGNTEAFF	TGTGCCAGCAGTTACTCTCAGGGCGGGAACACTGAAGCTTTCTTT
TRBJ1-4	.	.	TRBV4-1	CASSQDLGGSEKLFF	TGCGCCAGCAGCCAAGACTTGGGGGGGAGTGAAAAACTGTTTTTT
TRBJ2-2	.	TRBD2	TRBV29-1	CSVEASGHTGELFF	TGCAGCGTTGAGGCTAGCGGCCACACCGGGGAGCTGTTTTTT
TRBJ2-7	.	TRBD2	TRBV7-2	CASSLVAKRGGHEQYF	TGTGCCAGCAGCTTAGTGGCGAAGCGGGGGGGCCACGAGCAGTACTTC
TRBJ1-2	.	TRBD1	TRBV6-5	CASSEDRELYGYTF	TGTGCCAGCAGCGAGGACAGGGAACTCTATGGCTACACCTTC
TRBJ1-4	.	TRBD1	TRBV7-2	CASSVYPGQGAKLFF	TGTGCCAGCAGCGTTTACCCGGGACAGGGGGCAAAACTGTTTTTT
TRBJ2-7	few	TRBD2	TRBV4-1	CASSPQAAGGPAYEQYF	TGCGCCAGCAGCCCCCAAGCAGCGGGGGGGCCCGCCTACGAGCAGTACTTC
TRBJ2-3	.	.	TRBV5-1	CASSLYRGTDTQYF	TGCGCCAGCAGCTTGTACAGGGGCACAGATACGCAGTATTTT
TRBJ2-1	.	.	TRBV9	CASSATGRPYNEQFF	TGTGCCAGCAGCGCGACAGGGAGGCCATACAATGAGCAGTTCTTC
TRBJ2-5	.	TRBD2	TRBV2	CASRGAGGPEETQYF	TGTGCCAGCAGGGGAGCGGGGGGGCCGGAAGAGACCCAGTACTTC
TRBJ2-1	.	TRBD1	TRBV27	CASSPQGQGAFEQFF	TGTGCCAGCAGTCCCCAGGGACAGGGGGCGTTTGAGCAGTTCTTC
TRBJ2-3	.	TRBD2	TRBV5-5	CASSLAAGGATDTQYF	TGTGCCAGCAGCTTGGCGGCGGGGGGAGCCACAGATACGCAGTATTTT
TRBJ1-1	few	.	TRBV5-1	CASREQGNTEAFF	TGCGCCAGCAGGGAACAGGGGAACACTGAAGCTTTCTTT
TRBJ1-1	.	.	TRBV6-5	CASTRTNTEAFF	TGTGCCAGCACCAGAACCAACACTGAAGCTTTCTTT
TRBJ1-2	.	.	TRBV30	CAWSGGHGYTF	TGTGCCTGGAGCGGAGGGCATGGCTACACCTTC
TRBJ2-2	once	TRBD2	TRBV15	CATSTGGSGELFF	TGTGCCACCAGTACGGGGGGTTCCGGGGAGCTGTTTTTT
TRBJ1-2	few	.	TRBV6-6	CASNLGLGIYGYTF	TGTGCCAGCAACCTTGGACTCGGGATCTATGGCTACACCTTC
TRBJ2-2	.	.	TRBV9	CASSTPSRAGELFF	TGTGCCAGCAGCACCCCGAGTCGTGCCGGGGAGCTGTTTTTT
TRBJ1-4	few	.	TRBV2	CASTIGQSTNEKLFF	TGTGCCAGCACCATCGGACAGTCAACTAATGAAAAACTGTTTTTT
TRBJ1-5	.	.	TRBV7-2	CASSLEQDQPQHF	TGTGCCAGCAGCTTAGAACAGGATCAGCCCCAGCATTTT
TRBJ1-6	few	TRBD1	TRBV4-1	CASSQSGTASSPLHF	TGCGCCAGCAGCCAATCCGGGACAGCGAGCTCACCCCTCCACTTT
TRBJ1-4	.	.	TRBV7-8	CASRPFGATNEKLFF	TGTGCCAGCAGGCCCTTCGGGGCAACTAATGAAAAACTGTTTTTT
TRBJ1-2	.	TRBD1	TRBV6-1	CASSEANRGNYGYTF	TGTGCCAGCAGTGAAGCGAACAGGGGCAACTATGGCTACACCTTC
TRBJ2-1	.	.	TRBV6-5	CASSSGYNEQFF	TGTGCCAGCAGTTCAGGTTACAATGAGCAGTTCTTC